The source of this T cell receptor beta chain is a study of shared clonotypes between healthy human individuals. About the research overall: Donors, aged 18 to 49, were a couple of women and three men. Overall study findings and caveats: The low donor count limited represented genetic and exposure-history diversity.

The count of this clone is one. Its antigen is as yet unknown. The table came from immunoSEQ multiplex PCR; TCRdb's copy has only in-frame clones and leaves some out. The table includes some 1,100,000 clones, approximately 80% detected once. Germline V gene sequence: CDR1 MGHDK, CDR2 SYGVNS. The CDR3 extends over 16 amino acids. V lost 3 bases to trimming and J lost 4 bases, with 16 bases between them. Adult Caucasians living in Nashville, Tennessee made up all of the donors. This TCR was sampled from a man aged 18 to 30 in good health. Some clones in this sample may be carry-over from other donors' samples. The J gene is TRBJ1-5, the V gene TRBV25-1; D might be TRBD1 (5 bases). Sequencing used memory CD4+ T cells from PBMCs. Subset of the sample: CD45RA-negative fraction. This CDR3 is CASSESWRGENQPQHF. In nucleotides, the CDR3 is TGTGCCAGCAGTGAGAGCTGGAGAGGGGAAAATCAGCCCCAGCATTTT.